Detailed here is one T cell receptor (beta chain). The antigen remains undetermined. CDR1 is SGDLS and CDR2 is YYNGEE in the germline V gene. V dropped 0 bases and J dropped 1 base, with 12 bases sitting between them. The CDR3 runs to 16 residues. Normal lung was taken at the farthest possible site, at least 3 cm from tumour. DNA was extracted from unsorted cell suspensions stored frozen. This sample was taken from a study of immune cell composition in non-small cell lung cancer. At the level of the study: Histologic subtype was mainly adenocarcinoma or squamous cell carcinoma.

Findings and caveats of the study: Tumour-reactive clones were not shown to match dominant in vivo tumour clones. Around four fifths of squamous and roughly 34% of adenocarcinoma cases had tumour-associated clones >0.5%.

Assay: immunoSEQ multiplex PCR; the TCRdb copy retains only in-frame clones and omits some. The sample records approximately 9,000 clones, 70% to 80% being singletons. The genes are TRBV9 and TRBJ2-3; no firm D call. The receptor's source is a human donor with non-small cell lung cancer. Sequencing was performed on non-adjacent lung tissue. CDR3 sequence (DNA): TGTGCCAGCAGCGTAGCTACTCAGCCACGCACAGATACGCAGTATTTT. Its translation: CASSVATQPRTDTQYF. Variable domain in full (rest from reference TRBV9 and TRBJ2-3): DSGVTQTPKHLITATGQRVTLRCSPRSGDLSVYWYQQSLDQGLQFLIQYYNGEERAKGNILERFSAQQFPDLHSELNLSSLELGDSALYFCASSVATQPRTDTQYFGPGTRLTVL.